This T cell receptor beta chain was found in a study of blood T cells in healthy people across ages. V lost 7 bases to trimming and J lost 0 bases, with 13 bases between them. The CDR3 consists of 14 residues. Looked up from germline, CDR1 is MNHEY and CDR2 is SVGAGI. Alongside a J-beta primer mix, a sample-barcoded 5' primer served in a second PCR lasting about 7 to 12 cycles. From the 5' RACE reads, TCRdb called clonotypes with MiXCR, one entry per CDR3 protein. The table includes nearly 800,000 distinct CDR3 sequences, roughly 25% detected once. Total RNA was extracted at no less than 5 micrograms per sample. This sample was shared with a second study, whose subject was T cells of mothers and their children. That work adds: Six children, together with their three healthy Caucasian mothers, made up the donors. Related pairs of mothers and children showed slightly higher, non-significant overlap versus unrelated pairs.

This sequence originates from a boy between 10 and 17 years old in good health. The sample consisted of blood. J is TRBJ2-7 and V is TRBV6-5; the D is unclear. In DNA, the CDR3 is TGTGCCAGCACCGAAACCGGGCCCTCCTACGAGCAGTACTTC. It is translated as CASTETGPSYEQYF.